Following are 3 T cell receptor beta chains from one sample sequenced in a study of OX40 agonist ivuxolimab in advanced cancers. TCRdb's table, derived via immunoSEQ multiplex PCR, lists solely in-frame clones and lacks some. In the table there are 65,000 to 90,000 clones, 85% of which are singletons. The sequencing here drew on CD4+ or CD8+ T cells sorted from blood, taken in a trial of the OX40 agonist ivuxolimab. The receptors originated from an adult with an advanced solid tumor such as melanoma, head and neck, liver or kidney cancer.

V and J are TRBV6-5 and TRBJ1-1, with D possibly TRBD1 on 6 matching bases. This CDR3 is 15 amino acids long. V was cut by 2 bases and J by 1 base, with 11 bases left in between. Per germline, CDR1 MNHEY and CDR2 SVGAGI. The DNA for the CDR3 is TGTGCCAGCAGTTACCCTGGACAGAAGAACACTGAAGCTTTCTTT. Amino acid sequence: CASSYPGQKNTEAFF.

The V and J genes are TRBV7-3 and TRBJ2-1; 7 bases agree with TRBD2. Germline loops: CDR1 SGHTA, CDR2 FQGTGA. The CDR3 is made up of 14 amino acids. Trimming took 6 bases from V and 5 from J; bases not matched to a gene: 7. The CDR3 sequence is CASRGAGPNNEQFF. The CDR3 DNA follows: TGTGCCAGCAGGGGAGCGGGACCAAACAATGAGCAGTTCTTC.

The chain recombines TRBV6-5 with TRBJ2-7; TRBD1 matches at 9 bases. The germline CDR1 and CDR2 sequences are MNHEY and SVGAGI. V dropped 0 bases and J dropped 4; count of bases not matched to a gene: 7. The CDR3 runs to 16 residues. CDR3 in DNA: TGTGCCAGCAGTTACTCGGGGACAGGGATGGCTTACGAGCAGTACTTC. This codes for CASSYSGTGMAYEQYF.